The 9 T cell receptor beta chains reported below all come from one sample, sequenced in a study of blood T cell repertoires in COVID-19. The method was immunoSEQ multiplex PCR; TCRdb's version includes in-frame clones alone and lacks a portion of them. This sample has about 120,000 clones; roughly four fifths occur once, and the top ten carry 7.9%. Sequences were obtained from peripheral blood. Receptors originate from a human donor in a cohort sampled during active COVID-19.

The rearrangement links TRBV3-1 (or the pseudogene TRBV3-2) to TRBJ1-1; D perhaps matches TRBD1 (6 bases). Germline-derived CDR1 and CDR2 are LGHDT and YNNKEL (reference sequence). Trimming shortened V by 3 bases and J by 5 bases, and 13 bases separated the two germline ends. This CDR3 comprises 14 residues. Here the CDR3 DNA reads TGTGCCAGCAGCCACAGGGGTCTATGGACTGAAGCTTTCTTT. Translated, it gives CASSHRGLWTEAFF.

This chain joins TRBV6-4 and TRBJ1-1; D is uncertain. CDR3 length: 13 residues. Per the germline V gene, CDR1 is MRHNA and CDR2 is SNTAGT. V was cut by 0 bases and J by 8 bases, with 10 bases left in between. CDR3 amino acids: CASSDSMAGEAFF. The CDR3 coding sequence is TGTGCCAGCAGTGACTCGATGGCGGGAGAAGCTTTCTTT.

This clone was detected once. The rearrangement joins TRBV2 to TRBJ2-7; D call uncertain. Trimming shortened V by 6 bases and J by 3 bases, and 6 bases separated the two germline ends. Germline loops: CDR1 SNHLY, CDR2 FYNNEI. This CDR3 has 11 residues. CDR3: CASRADYEQYF. For the CDR3, the DNA is TGTGCCAGCAGGGCCGACTACGAGCAGTACTTC.

This clone was detected only a few times. V is TRBV29-1 and J is TRBJ1-1, with 10 bases that match TRBD1. Germline V CDR1 and CDR2: SQVTM, ANQGSEA. This CDR3 region has 12 residues. V was pared by 8 bases and J by 5 bases, with 5 bases of the junction left unmatched. In DNA form, the CDR3 reads TGCAGCTCTTGGACAGGGGGGACTGAAGCTTTCTTT. This sequence encodes CSSWTGGTEAFF.

The count of this clone is one. This chain links TRBV20-1 with TRBJ1-1; D is ambiguous. V lost 8 bases, J lost 1 base, and 5 bases lay in between. The CDR3 extends over 10 amino acids. Germline CDR1 DFQATT, CDR2 SNEGSKA (reference sequence). CDR3 sequence reads: CSTKNTEAFF. The CDR3 DNA sequence: TGCAGTACAAAGAACACTGAAGCTTTCTTT.

This rearrangement joins TRBV6-2 or TRBV6-3 to TRBJ1-5, with a weak D call TRBD1 (6 bases). The CDR3 contains 17 residues. Between the trimmed V and J ends, which lost 6 bases and 3 bases, there was a span of 21 bases. Germline-derived CDR1 and CDR2 are MNHEY and SVGEGT. The DNA of the CDR3 is TGTGCCAGCAGCCCTCGAACGACAGGCCGTCCCAATCAGCCCCAGCATTTT. This sequence encodes CASSPRTTGRPNQPQHF.

V gene TRBV3-1 (or the pseudogene TRBV3-2) combines with J gene TRBJ2-7; 12 bases fit TRBD2. The CDR3 length is 15 residues. The V gene's germline CDR1 is LGHDT and CDR2 YNNKEL (reference sequence). V shed 3 bases and J 6 bases; nucleotides not matched to a gene: 6. CDR3: CASSQALAGGGEQYF. CDR3 bases: TGTGCCAGCAGCCAGGCACTAGCGGGAGGAGGCGAGCAGTACTTC.

DNA of the CDR3: TGTGCCAGCAGCCAAGATCTGTGGTCGGGATACGAGCAGTACTTC. This sequence encodes CASSQDLWSGYEQYF. The chain links TRBV14 to TRBJ2-7; D may be TRBD2 (5 bases). Germline loops: CDR1 SGHDN, CDR2 FVKESK. This CDR3 spans 15 amino acids. V was shortened by 0 bases and J by 4 bases, with 13 bases between the two germline ends.

This clone was recorded a few times. The rearrangement links TRBV27 to TRBJ2-1; 8 bases are a match to TRBD2. Trimming at V came to 7 bases and at J to 6 bases, leaving 5 bases not matched to a gene. This CDR3 has 13 residues. Germline V gene lookup returns CDR1 MNHEY and CDR2 SMNVEV (reference sequence). CDR3 region: CASIRLASNEQFF. CDR3 sequence (DNA): TGTGCCAGCATTAGACTAGCGAGCAATGAGCAGTTCTTC.